This T cell receptor beta chain is drawn from a study of tumor and adjacent non-tumor tissue in lung cancer. At the level of the study: Some 3.9 million productive TCRbeta reads were obtained per sample on average. Overall study results and limits: Shorter survival was associated with higher TCR diversity in tumors. Top 100 clones took a larger repertoire share in normal lung. TCR diversity was significantly greater in tumor than normal lung tissue.

In regard to this clonotype: What it binds is unknown. A read error may be the cause here, since a much bigger clone is one base away.

No cell sorting was done before RNA was extracted from the tissue. Three rounds of nested PCR, following a modified ARM-PCR protocol, produced the TCRbeta library. TCRdb itself ran the multiplex PCR reads through MiXCR, one entry per CDR3 protein. Of 120,000 or so distinct CDR3 sequences listed, about 66% are singletons. This CDR3 is built from 14 residues. Germline values: CDR1 SGHNT, CDR2 YENEEA. The TCR sequence derives from a man in his thirties or forties with non-small cell lung cancer. This rearrangement joins TRBV11-3 to TRBJ2-1; possibly TRBD2 for D (6 bases). Sequenced material: lung tumor tissue. The CDR3 is CAGSHGPGDNEQFF. In DNA, the CDR3 is TGTGCCGGCAGCCATGGTCCGGGGGACAATGAGCAGTTCTTC.